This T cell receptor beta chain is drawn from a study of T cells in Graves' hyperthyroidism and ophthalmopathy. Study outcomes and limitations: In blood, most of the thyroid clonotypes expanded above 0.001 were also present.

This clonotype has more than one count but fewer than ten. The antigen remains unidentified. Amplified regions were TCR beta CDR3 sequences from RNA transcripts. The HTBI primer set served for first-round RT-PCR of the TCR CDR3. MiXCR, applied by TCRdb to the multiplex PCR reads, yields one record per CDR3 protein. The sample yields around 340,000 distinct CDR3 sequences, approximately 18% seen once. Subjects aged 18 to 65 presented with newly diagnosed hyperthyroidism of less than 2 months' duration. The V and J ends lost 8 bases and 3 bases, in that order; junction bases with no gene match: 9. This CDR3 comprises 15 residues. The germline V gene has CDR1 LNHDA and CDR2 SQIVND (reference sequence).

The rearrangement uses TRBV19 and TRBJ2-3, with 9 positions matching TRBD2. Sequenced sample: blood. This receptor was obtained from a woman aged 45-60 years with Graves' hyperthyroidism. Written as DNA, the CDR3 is TGTGCCAGTGAGCCTAGCGGGGTCAGGACAGATACGCAGTATTTT. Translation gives CASEPSGVRTDTQYF.